This TCR beta chain is from a study of long-term antiretroviral therapy in people with HIV. A note on this clone: The target antigen is unknown.

Study-level points and caveats: It was observed that HIV repertoires exhibited narrower CDR3 length ranges than controls. The data indicate that diversity increased after ART but remained below transplant donor controls.

CDR3 length: 19 amino acids. V was shortened by 0 bases and J by 0 bases, with 18 bases between the two germline ends. Looked up from germline, CDR1 is LNHNV and CDR2 is YYDKDF (reference sequence). Assay version v3.0 of immunoSEQ was used, and it was run at survey level. Generated by immunoSEQ multiplex PCR, the TCRdb table keeps only in-frame clones and is missing some. The table records around 33,000 clones, roughly 80% of them present only once. The receptor was derived from a man aged 18-30 years with HIV. Sequenced material: unsorted PBMCs, taken 0.4 years before starting antiretroviral therapy. The gene calls are TRBV15 and TRBJ1-5; D remains ambiguous. In DNA, the CDR3 is TGTGCCACCAGCAGAGATTGGAGGTTGGGGAGGTATAGCAATCAGCCCCAGCATTTT. Protein sequence: CATSRDWRLGRYSNQPQHF.